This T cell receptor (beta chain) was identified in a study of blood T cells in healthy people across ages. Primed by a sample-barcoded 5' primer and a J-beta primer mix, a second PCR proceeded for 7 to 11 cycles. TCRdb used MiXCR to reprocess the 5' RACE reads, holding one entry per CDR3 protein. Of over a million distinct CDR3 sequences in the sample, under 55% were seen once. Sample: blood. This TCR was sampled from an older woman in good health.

The CDR3 here is CASSWREDGEQYF. Here the CDR3 DNA reads TGTGCCAGCAGTTGGCGGGAGGATGGCGAGCAGTACTTC. The chain combines TRBV12-3 or TRBV12-4 with TRBJ2-7; 8 bases are a match to TRBD2. Trimming took 4 bases from V and 6 from J; bases not matched to a gene: 5. This CDR3 contains 13 residues.